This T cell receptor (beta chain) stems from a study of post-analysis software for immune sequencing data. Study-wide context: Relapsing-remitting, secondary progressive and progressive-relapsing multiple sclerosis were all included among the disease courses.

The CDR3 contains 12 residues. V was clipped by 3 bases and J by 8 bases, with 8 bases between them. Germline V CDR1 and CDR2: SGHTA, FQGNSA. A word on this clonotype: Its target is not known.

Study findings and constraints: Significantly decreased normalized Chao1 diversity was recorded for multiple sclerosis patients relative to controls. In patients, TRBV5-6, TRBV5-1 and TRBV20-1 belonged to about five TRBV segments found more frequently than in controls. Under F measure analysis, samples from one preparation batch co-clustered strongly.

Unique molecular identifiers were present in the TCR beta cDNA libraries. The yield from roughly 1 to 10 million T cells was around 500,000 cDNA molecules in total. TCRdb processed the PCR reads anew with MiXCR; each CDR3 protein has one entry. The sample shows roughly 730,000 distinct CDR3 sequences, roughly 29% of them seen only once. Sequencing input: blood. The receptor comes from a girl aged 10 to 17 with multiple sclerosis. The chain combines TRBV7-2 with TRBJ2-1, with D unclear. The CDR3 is CASSLMFHEQFF. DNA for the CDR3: TGTGCCAGCAGCTTGATGTTCCATGAGCAGTTCTTC. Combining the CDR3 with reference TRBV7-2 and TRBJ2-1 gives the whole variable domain GAGVSQSPSNKVTEKGKDVELRCDPISGHTALYWYRQSLGQGLEFLIYFQGNSAPDKSGLPSDRFSAERTGGSVSTLTIQRTQQEDSAVYLCASSLMFHEQFFGPGTRLTVL.